The rows below give T cell receptor beta chains drawn from one sample of a study of high-grade serous ovarian cancer treatment subgroups. Profiled with immunoSEQ multiplex PCR; TCRdb holds only in-frame clones, not every one. This repertoire shows more than 8,000 clones, about 70% found once; its top ten account for under 5%. Sequencing input: tumor tissue. These receptors all stem from a human donor with high-grade serous ovarian cancer. Each CDR3 is given with its conserved first and last residue. D genes are given only for firm matches. Not all rows give a size; the values are once, few, many and, for expanded clones, a class.

clone_size | j_call | d_call | v_call | cdr3_nt | cdr3_aa
. | TRBJ1-1 | . | TRBV7-2 | TGTGCCAGCAGCTTAGCGGGACGGAACACTGAAGCTTTCTTT | CASSLAGRNTEAFF
once | TRBJ2-3 | TRBD2 | TRBV5-1 | TGCGCCAGCAGCGCTGGGACTAGCGGGAGGGTGGCAGATACGCAGTATTTT | CASSAGTSGRVADTQYF
few | TRBJ2-1 | TRBD2 | TRBV18 | TGTGCCAGCTCAGCCTCCAGTAGCGGGATTTACTACTCCTACAATGAGCAGTTCTTC | CASSASSSGIYYSYNEQFF
. | TRBJ1-2 | . | TRBV30 | TGTGCCTGGAGTCCTAATTATGGAGGCTACACCTTC | CAWSPNYGGYTF
. | TRBJ2-3 | TRBD2 | TRBV9 | TGTGCCAGCAGCGTAGTGGGGAGCGGGAGGGATACGCAGTATTTT | CASSVVGSGRDTQYF
. | TRBJ1-6 | TRBD1 | TRBV19 | TGTGCCAGTAGTCCGCTCGACAGGGGAGATAATTCACCCCTCCACTTT | CASSPLDRGDNSPLHF
. | TRBJ1-2 | . | TRBV7-2 | TGCGCCAGCAGCCAAGAGGGAGTAAGTGGCTACACCTTC | CASSQEGVSGYTF
. | TRBJ2-1 | TRBD2 | TRBV7-8 | TGTGCCAGCAGCCCCACACTAGCGGATGAGCAGTTCTTC | CASSPTLADEQFF
. | TRBJ2-7 | . | TRBV5-1 | TGCGCCAGCAGTGCCGGGGGCTTGTACGAGCAGTACTTC | CASSAGGLYEQYF
. | TRBJ1-1 | . | TRBV18 | TGTGCCATCTTCAGGGACACTGAAGCTTTCTTT | CAIFRDTEAFF
few | TRBJ2-3 | . | TRBV21-1 | TGTGCCAGCAGCGGCCTATCCCGGGACAGGGACACAGATACGCAGTATTTT | CASSGLSRDRDTDTQYF
few | TRBJ2-1 | . | TRBV9 | TGTGCCAGCAGCGTCGGCTCTCTAGCCTCCTACAATGAGCAGTTCTTC | CASSVGSLASYNEQFF
. | TRBJ2-5 | . | TRBV10-1 | TGCGCCAGCGGCCGAGGGGAAGAGACCCAGTACTTC | CASGRGEETQYF
. | TRBJ1-5 | . | TRBV6-6 | TGTGCCAGCAGTTACCCGATGGTTGTGGAGCCCCAGCATTTT | CASSYPMVVEPQHF
. | TRBJ2-2 | . | TRBV18 | TGTGCCAGCTCACCCCGAACCGGGGAGCTGTTTTTT | CASSPRTGELFF
. | TRBJ2-1 | TRBD1 | TRBV11-2 | TGTGCCAGCAGCTCATCTTACAGGGGGAATGAGCAGTTCTTC | CASSSSYRGNEQFF
. | TRBJ2-1 | . | TRBV11-3 | TGTGCCAGCAGCTGGGGGGAGATGGCCTACAATGAGCAGTTCTTC | CASSWGEMAYNEQFF
. | TRBJ2-2 | TRBD1 | TRBV12-5 | TGTGCTAGTGGCCCCACCGGGACAGGGAACACCGGGGAGCTGTTTTTT | CASGPTGTGNTGELFF
once | TRBJ2-3 | . | TRBV6-5 | TGTGCCAGCAGCTCGTTCTTGACATCAGATACGCAGTATTTT | CASSSFLTSDTQYF
. | TRBJ2-2 | . | TRBV9 | TGTGCCAGCAGCGTAGTGGGGGTGCCCGGGGAGCTGTTTTTT | CASSVVGVPGELFF